This T cell receptor (beta chain) was captured by sequencing in a study of T cells in Graves' hyperthyroidism and ophthalmopathy. Study at large: Peripheral blood was collected at initial diagnosis, before any treatment.

Under 3 months was the duration of disease in ophthalmopathy patients, who also had a Clinical Activity Score of at least 3 and a NOSPECS grade of at least 4. Study-wide findings and caveats: Clonotypes that were expanded in thyroid above 0.001 mostly appeared in blood too. The model's output predicted ophthalmopathy at a median of roughly seven months prior to onset.

This CDR3 has 15 amino acids. The V and J ends lost 0 bases and 7 bases, in that order; junction bases with no gene match: 5. The germline V gene encodes CDR1 SGHRS and CDR2 YFSETQ. Concerning this clonotype: Its antigen remains unidentified.

Amplified TCR beta CDR3 regions came from RNA transcripts. The HTBI primer set was used in a first-round RT-PCR of the TCR CDR3. TCRdb itself ran the multiplex PCR reads through MiXCR, one entry per CDR3 protein. Here the sample spans about half a million distinct CDR3 sequences, roughly 21% being singletons. The J gene is TRBJ2-3, the V gene TRBV5-1; TRBD2 aligns across 10 bases. The TCR originated in a man in his forties with Graves' ophthalmopathy. The sample was blood. For the CDR3, the DNA is TGCGCCAGCAGCTTGGCCAGCGGGGGGGCCCATACGCAGTATTTT. Protein: CASSLASGGAHTQYF.